One sample yielded the 24 T cell receptor beta chains listed below, sequenced in a study of blood T cell repertoires in COVID-19. Some clones are missing from TCRdb's copy, which holds only in-frame ones; the method was immunoSEQ multiplex PCR. The sample contains under 150,000 clones, 75% to 90% of which appear only once. Source material: PBMCs or T cells enriched from blood (not recorded which). All receptors come from a woman aged 45 to 65 who had recovered from COVID-19.

This clone was detected a few times. CDR3 protein: CASRPGTGEAYGYTF. CDR3 DNA sequence: TGTGCCAGCAGACCTGGGACAGGGGAGGCCTATGGCTACACCTTC. The gene calls are TRBV6-5 and TRBJ1-2; the match to TRBD1 covers 10 bases. The CDR3 is 15 amino acids. Germline V gene data show CDR1 as MNHEY and CDR2 as SVGAGI. The V gene end was trimmed by 6 bases and the J gene end by 4 bases; junction bases not matched to a gene: 8.

J is TRBJ1-1 and V is TRBV12-3 or TRBV12-4; D gene uncertain. Trimming removed 2 bases at V and 7 bases at J, with 8 bases between. The CDR3 runs 12 residues. CDR3 DNA sequence: TGTGCCAGCAGTTTATCTGGTAGTGAAGCTTTCTTT. This sequence encodes CASSLSGSEAFF.

This chain uses TRBV18 with TRBJ1-5; D may be TRBD1 (5 bases). CDR3 length equals 15 residues. V was pared by 6 bases and J by 1 base, with 13 bases between. Germline V gives CDR1 KGHSH, CDR2 LQKENI. The CDR3 loop reads CASSREQGSNQPQHF. The CDR3 DNA follows: TGTGCCAGCTCCCGGGAGCAGGGCAGCAATCAGCCCCAGCATTTT.

The chain couples TRBV13 to TRBJ1-2, with a possible D match to TRBD1 (5 bases). V gave up 1 base and J gave up 8 bases, with 20 bases separating them. The CDR3 spans 16 residues. Germline CDR1 is PRHDT and CDR2 is FYEKMQ (reference sequence). CDR3 residues: CASSLVVGEHPWGYTF. CDR3 nucleotides: TGTGCCAGCAGCTTAGTCGTAGGGGAACATCCCTGGGGCTACACCTTC.

The chain carries TRBV9 and TRBJ2-3; possible D gene TRBD1, 6 bases. Between the trimmed V and J ends, which lost 4 bases and 1 base, there was a span of 13 bases. The CDR3 is made up of 15 amino acids. Germline V gene lookup returns CDR1 SGDLS and CDR2 YYNGEE. CDR3 sequence: CASSPTGHGTDTQYF. The CDR3 DNA reads as TGTGCCAGCAGCCCTACGGGACACGGCACAGATACGCAGTATTTT.

CDR3 sequence: CASRRTGGIDGYTF. The CDR3 nucleotides are TGTGCCAGCAGGAGGACAGGGGGTATCGATGGCTACACCTTC. The chain couples TRBV2 to TRBJ1-2; 10 nucleotides line up with TRBD1. CDR3 length equals 14 residues. The germline gives CDR1 SNHLY, CDR2 FYNNEI. J was trimmed by 6 bases and V by 6 bases; bases with no gene match: 7.

The chain combines TRBV19 with TRBJ2-5; 8 positions agree with TRBD1. This CDR3 spans 14 amino acids. The V segment lost 5 bases and the J segment 5 bases; nucleotides outside the gene matches: 7. Germline CDR1 LNHDA, CDR2 SQIVND (reference sequence). CDR3 region: CASSEDRGWETQYF. The CDR3 DNA sequence: TGTGCCAGTAGTGAAGACAGGGGTTGGGAGACCCAGTACTTC. Full variable domain (outside the CDR3, taken from reference TRBV19 and TRBJ2-5): DGGITQSPKYLFRKEGQNVTLSCEQNLNHDAMYWYRQDPGQGLRLIYYSQIVNDFQKGDIAEGYSVSREKKESFPLTVTSAQKNPTAFYLCASSEDRGWETQYFGPGTRLLVL.

This CDR3 is CASSPPGTDGYTF. In DNA, the CDR3 is TGTGCCAGCAGCCCGCCCGGGACAGATGGCTACACCTTC. The chain is built from TRBV7-9 and TRBJ1-2, with TRBD1 matching over 7 bases. The germline gives CDR1 SEHNR, CDR2 FQNEAQ (reference sequence). J lost 6 bases, V lost 5 bases, and 6 bases had no gene match. CDR3 length: 13 amino acids.

The chain couples TRBV7-2 to TRBJ2-2; 8 positions agree with TRBD2. This CDR3 is 20 amino acids long. Germline loops: CDR1 SGHTA, CDR2 FQGNSA. Trimming cost V 0 bases and J 5 bases; bases outside gene matches: 17. The CDR3 bases are TGTGCCAGCAGCTTAGCCCCGGGGGGGGCCGGCGGGGGGCCGACCGGGGAGCTGTTTTTT. Residues: CASSLAPGGAGGGPTGELFF. Full variable domain (missing parts from reference TRBV7-2 and TRBJ2-2): GAGVSQSPSNKVTEKGKDVELRCDPISGHTALYWYRQSLGQGLEFLIYFQGNSAPDKSGLPSDRFSAERTGGSVSTLTIQRTQQEDSAVYLCASSLAPGGAGGGPTGELFFGEGSRLTVL.

The rearrangement uses TRBV7-2 and TRBJ2-7, with 8 bases that match TRBD1. Germline CDR1 SGHTA, CDR2 FQGNSA. J gave up 0 bases and V 7 bases, and 5 bases lay outside the gene matches. The CDR3 is 14 amino acids. The CDR3: CASTGQGASYEQYF. CDR3 bases: TGTGCCAGCACCGGACAGGGAGCCTCCTACGAGCAGTACTTC.

The J gene is TRBJ2-5, the V gene TRBV5-1; TRBD1 matches at 8 bases. From germline, CDR1 is SGHRS and CDR2 YFSETQ. This CDR3 contains 15 residues. Trimming cost V 0 bases and J 5 bases; bases outside gene matches: 6. CDR3 coding DNA: TGCGCCAGCAGCTTGGGACAGGGGAATGTTGAGACCCAGTACTTC. It encodes CASSLGQGNVETQYF.

This chain links TRBV11-3 with TRBJ2-7; 8 nucleotides align to TRBD1. The V gene end was trimmed by 3 bases and the J gene end by 3 bases; junction bases not matched to a gene: 4. There are 14 residues in the CDR3. Germline values: CDR1 SGHNT, CDR2 YENEEA. This chain's CDR3 is CASSLFGTGYEQYF. The CDR3 nucleotides are TGTGCCAGCAGCTTGTTCGGGACAGGCTACGAGCAGTACTTC.

The chain combines TRBV5-1 with TRBJ1-2, with D possibly matching TRBD1 (5 bases). The CDR3 is made up of 15 amino acids. Trimming pared 0 bases from V and 6 bases from J, leaving 15 bases between. Germline V CDR1 and CDR2: SGHRS, YFSETQ. CDR3 residues: CASSLDVGGSDGYTF. The DNA for the CDR3 is TGCGCCAGCAGCTTGGACGTGGGGGGTTCGGATGGCTACACCTTC. Together with reference TRBV5-1 and TRBJ1-2, the CDR3 gives the full variable domain: KAGVTQTPRYLIKTRGQQVTLSCSPISGHRSVSWYQQTPGQGLQFLFEYFSETQRNKGNFPGRFSGRQFSNSRSEMNVSTLELGDSALYLCASSLDVGGSDGYTFGSGTRLTVV.

This clone was recorded only once. The chain employs TRBV5-1 and TRBJ2-5; the match to TRBD2 covers 11 bases. The germline V gene encodes CDR1 SGHRS and CDR2 YFSETQ. The CDR3 spans 15 residues. Trimming removed 4 bases from V and 2 bases from J; junction bases left unmatched: 4. The chain's CDR3 is CASSLGLAVQETQYF. The CDR3, as DNA: TGCGCCAGCAGCCTGGGACTAGCGGTACAAGAGACCCAGTACTTC.

The rearrangement links TRBV2 to TRBJ1-4; 7 nucleotides agree with TRBD1. The germline V gene has CDR1 SNHLY and CDR2 FYNNEI. The CDR3 is 14 residues long. V was clipped by 6 bases and J by 5 bases; unmatched bases: 6. The CDR3 protein is CASSRTGGNEKLFF. CDR3 sequence (DNA): TGTGCCAGCAGCAGGACAGGAGGGAATGAAAAACTGTTTTTT.

J is TRBJ1-5 and V is TRBV19, with unresolved D. The CDR3 spans 15 residues. CDR1 is LNHDA, CDR2 SQIVND, per germline (reference sequence). Between the trimmed V and J ends, which lost 3 bases and 2 bases, there was a span of 11 bases. The CDR3 DNA reads TGTGCCAGTAGTATTGAGGGTCTTGGCAATCAGCCCCAGCATTTT. Amino acids: CASSIEGLGNQPQHF.

The rearrangement uses TRBV19 and TRBJ2-7, with 11 bases lining up with TRBD2. The CDR3 contains 12 residues. The germline V gene encodes CDR1 LNHDA and CDR2 SQIVND (reference sequence). V shed 9 bases and J 10 bases; nucleotides not matched to a gene: 8. CDR3 protein: CASQGLAGVQYF. CDR3 bases: TGTGCCAGCCAAGGACTAGCGGGTGTACAGTACTTC.

This clone was recorded a few times. The rearrangement links TRBV6-4 to TRBJ1-1; 7 nucleotides agree with TRBD1. V shed 7 bases, J shed 7 bases, and the junction held 6 bases outside the gene matches. This CDR3 has 12 amino acids. Looked up from germline, CDR1 is MRHNA and CDR2 is SNTAGT. CDR3 sequence (DNA): TGTGCCAGCATCCCACAGGGGATTGAAGCTTTCTTT. Translation: CASIPQGIEAFF.

This chain links TRBV19 with TRBJ2-1; TRBD1 aligns across 7 bases. Germline V gene data show CDR1 as LNHDA and CDR2 as SQIVND (reference sequence). The V gene end was trimmed by 3 bases and the J gene end by 13 bases; junction bases not matched to a gene: 12. The CDR3 is made up of 14 amino acids. The CDR3 sequence is CASSIQTRQGAQFF. The DNA of the CDR3 is TGTGCCAGTAGTATCCAGACCAGACAGGGCGCTCAGTTCTTC.

The V gene is TRBV5-1, the J gene TRBJ2-7; 7 bases agree with TRBD1. This CDR3 region has 16 residues. J lost 5 bases, V lost 0 bases, and 11 bases had no gene match. In germline, CDR1 is SGHRS, CDR2 YFSETQ. CDR3 protein: CASSLGDRLRKNEQYF. The CDR3 nucleotides read TGCGCCAGCAGCTTGGGGGACAGACTAAGGAAGAACGAGCAGTACTTC.

This sequence joins TRBV6-1 and TRBJ2-5, with D perhaps TRBD2 (5 bases). V shed 3 bases and J shed 5 bases, with 13 bases lying between them. The CDR3 is 14 residues long. Germline values: CDR1 MNHNS, CDR2 SASEGT. The CDR3 DNA is TGTGCCAGCAGTGACGTAAGGGTAGCGGAGACCCAGTACTTC. Amino acid sequence: CASSDVRVAETQYF.

This sequence joins TRBV14 and TRBJ1-2; D is undetermined. The ends were cut back, 2 bases at V and 0 bases at J, with 13 bases in the middle. CDR3 length: 16 residues. Germline V gene sequence: CDR1 SGHDN, CDR2 FVKESK. CDR3 loop: CASSQHPRRANYGYTF. CDR3 DNA sequence: TGTGCCAGCAGCCAACACCCCCGCCGAGCTAACTATGGCTACACCTTC.

V gene TRBV7-8 combines with J gene TRBJ1-1, with D perhaps matching TRBD1 (5 bases). CDR1 and CDR2 from the germline V gene are SGHVS and FQNEAQ. The CDR3 runs 12 residues. Trimming removed 2 bases at V and 4 bases at J, with 5 bases between. The CDR3 bases are TGTGCCAGCAGCTTAAGGGGCACTGAAGCTTTCTTT. Translating gives CASSLRGTEAFF.

The sample holds a few counts of this clone. In DNA, the CDR3 is TGTGCCAGTAGTATCCCCTCTGGTAGCTTAAAGGGGTCCTACAATGAGCAGTTCTTC. Protein sequence: CASSIPSGSLKGSYNEQFF. The chain links TRBV19 to TRBJ2-1; possibly TRBD1 for D (5 bases). V lost 3 bases and J lost 1, with 22 bases in between. The CDR3 has 19 amino acids. Germline V CDR1 and CDR2: LNHDA, SQIVND (reference sequence).